A few counts support the clone carrying this T cell receptor (beta chain). The antigen is undetermined. The entry originates in a study of cytomegalovirus exposure and HLA in healthy donors. The PCR contained 60 Vbeta and 13 Jbeta primers. Sequencing used immunoSEQ multiplex PCR; TCRdb keeps in-frame clones, though not all of them. The sample holds approximately 100,000 clones, roughly 67% seen once. Germline lookup yields CDR1 ENHRY and CDR2 SYGVKD. With 0 bases clipped from V and 3 bases from J, the junction kept 7 bases outside the gene matches. The CDR3 runs to 17 residues. Regarding the study as a whole: Reports indicated that the classifier achieved high specificity and sensitivity in diagnosing cytomegalovirus status. A later analysis associated some 16,000 TCR beta sequences with HLA alleles at a 0.05 false discovery rate. Rare sequences made up most TCRs, while some public TCRs were found in many donors.

The sample comprised PBMCs. This sequence originates from a man between 40 and 49 years old in good health and CMV-seronegative. The rearrangement links TRBV10-3 to TRBJ2-7, with 11 bases that match TRBD1. CDR3 loop: CAISESGPGTGGYEQYF. The CDR3 coding sequence is TGTGCCATCAGTGAGTCTGGTCCCGGGACAGGGGGCTACGAGCAGTACTTC.